This T cell receptor beta chain was profiled in a study of CD8+ T cells in alopecia areata. Regarding the study as a whole: Normal scalp showed lower clonality than lesional scalp, especially alopecia totalis/universalis. Scalp samples also yield sequences of resident alphabeta T cells from normal skin.

This clone was seen a single time. Its antigen is unidentified. Extracted from the samples, RNA was reverse transcribed into cDNA to serve as the sequencing template. Sequencing used immunoSEQ multiplex PCR; TCRdb keeps in-frame clones, though not all of them. Here the sample spans approximately 180,000 clones, 59% being singletons. Trimming left V 4 bases short and J 0 bases short, with 9 bases between. CDR1 and CDR2 (germline): SQVTM, ANQGSEA. The CDR3 has 14 amino acids. As part of sample collection, lesional scalp punch biopsies and peripheral blood were taken from alopecia areata patients. The sequences come from CD4+ T cells sorted from blood, collected at week 0. The receptor was derived from a human donor with alopecia areata. V and J are TRBV29-1 and TRBJ2-2, with D uncertain. The CDR3 loop reads CSVARTANTGELFF. In DNA form, the CDR3 reads TGCAGCGTTGCACGGACGGCGAACACCGGGGAGCTGTTTTTT.